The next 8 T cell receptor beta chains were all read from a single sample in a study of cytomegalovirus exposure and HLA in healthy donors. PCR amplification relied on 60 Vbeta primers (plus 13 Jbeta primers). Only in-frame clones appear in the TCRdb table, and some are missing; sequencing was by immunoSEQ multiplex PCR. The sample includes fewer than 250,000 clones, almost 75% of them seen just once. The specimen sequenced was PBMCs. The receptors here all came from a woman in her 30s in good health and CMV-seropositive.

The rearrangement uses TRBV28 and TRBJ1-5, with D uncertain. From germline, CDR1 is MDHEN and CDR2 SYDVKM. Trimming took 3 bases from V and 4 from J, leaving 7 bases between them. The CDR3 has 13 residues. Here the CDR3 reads CASSFLGNQPQHF. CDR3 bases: TGTGCCAGCAGTTTCCTAGGTAATCAGCCCCAGCATTTT.

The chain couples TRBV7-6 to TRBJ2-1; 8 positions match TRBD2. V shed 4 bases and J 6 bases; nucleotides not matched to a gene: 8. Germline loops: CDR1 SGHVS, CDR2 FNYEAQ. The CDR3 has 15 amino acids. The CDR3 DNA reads TGTGCCAGCAGCTCGCCGGGACTAGGATTCAATGAGCAGTTCTTC. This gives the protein CASSSPGLGFNEQFF.

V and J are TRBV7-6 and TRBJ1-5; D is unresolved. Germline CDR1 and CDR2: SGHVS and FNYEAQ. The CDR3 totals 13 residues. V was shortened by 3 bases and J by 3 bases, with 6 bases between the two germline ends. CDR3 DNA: TGTGCCAGCAGCTTGGGCGTCAATCAGCCCCAGCATTTT. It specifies CASSLGVNQPQHF.

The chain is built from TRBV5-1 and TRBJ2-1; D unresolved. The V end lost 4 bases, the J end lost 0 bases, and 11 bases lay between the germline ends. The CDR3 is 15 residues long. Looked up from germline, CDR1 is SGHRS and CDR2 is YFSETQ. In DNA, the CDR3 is TGCGCCAGCAGCCTGACTTCCTTCTCCTACAATGAGCAGTTCTTC. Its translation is CASSLTSFSYNEQFF.

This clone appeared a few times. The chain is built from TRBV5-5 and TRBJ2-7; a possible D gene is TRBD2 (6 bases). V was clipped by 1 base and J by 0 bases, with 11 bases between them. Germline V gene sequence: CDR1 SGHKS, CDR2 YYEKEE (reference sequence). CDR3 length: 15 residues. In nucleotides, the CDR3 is TGTGCCAGCAGCTTGCCAGGGACTGGCTCCTACGAGCAGTACTTC. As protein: CASSLPGTGSYEQYF.

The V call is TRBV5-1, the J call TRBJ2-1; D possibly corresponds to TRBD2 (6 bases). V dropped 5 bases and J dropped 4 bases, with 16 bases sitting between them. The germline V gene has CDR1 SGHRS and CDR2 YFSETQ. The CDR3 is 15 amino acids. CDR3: CASRSAGRGYNEQFF. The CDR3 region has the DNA TGCGCCAGCAGATCCGCGGGAAGGGGATACAATGAGCAGTTCTTC.

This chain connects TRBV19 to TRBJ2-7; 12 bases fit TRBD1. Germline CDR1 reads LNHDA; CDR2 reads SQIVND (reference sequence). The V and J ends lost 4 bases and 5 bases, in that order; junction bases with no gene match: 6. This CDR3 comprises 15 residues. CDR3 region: CASSTPGQGADEQYF. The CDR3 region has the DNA TGTGCCAGTAGTACACCGGGACAGGGGGCCGACGAGCAGTACTTC.

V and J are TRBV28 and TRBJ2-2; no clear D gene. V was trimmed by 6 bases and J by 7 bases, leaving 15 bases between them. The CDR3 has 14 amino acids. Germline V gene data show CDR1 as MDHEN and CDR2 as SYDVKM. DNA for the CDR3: TGTGCCAGCAGACCCCCGGTTTCGAGCGGGGAGCTGTTTTTT. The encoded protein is CASRPPVSSGELFF.